This T cell receptor (beta chain) was obtained from a study of blood T cell repertoires in COVID-19 (dated by TCRdb to about 2020). The study in broad terms: Collaborator samples came from the United States, Italy and Spain and covered acute and convalescent phases of COVID-19. Subjects who had been exposed to COVID-19, were actively infected with it, or had recovered from it provided the deeply sampled blood TCRbeta repertoires that made up the dataset. The repertoires were made available in a free public database intended to serve as a resource for research on the immune response to SARS-CoV-2. HLA class I and class II types, where available, came from metadata supplied by the sample provider rather than from assay-based typing. The sample metadata nearly always contained a de-identified subject ID, COVID-19 status, age in years and sex. Samples were obtained from the ongoing ImmuneRACE study (first 160 participants) and from 1,254 subjects provided by 6 global collaborators. The prospective study material was composed of cDNA or gDNA derived from T cells, B-cell-depleted T cells, or PBMCs. Study-level results and caveats: The quantity of clinical and demographic metadata differed by source and by participant and was supplied without curation.

One collaborating source in Seattle enrolled patients during active infection and followed them longitudinally through the course of disease. The collaborating institutions used their own protocols to collect whole blood in K2EDTA tubes. Collaborator samples were shipped for TCRbeta analysis as frozen whole blood, isolated PBMCs, or DNA extracted from either sample type. The CDR3 sequence holds 13 residues, the cysteine and phenylalanine included. Here the CDR3 DNA is all that survives: 39 bases in frame from base 1. Deletion took 4 bases off V and 5 bases off J, with a span of 12 bases between the germline ends. For CDR1 and CDR2, the germline V gene lists SGHRS and YFSETQ. TCRbeta CDR3 regions were amplified from genomic DNA by means of the immunoSEQ Assay, a bias-controlled multiplex PCR. The paper's processing steps were these. Nucleated cell counts per sample were estimated from amplification of reference gene primers within the assay. Sequence reads were collapsed and filtered to measure the absolute abundance of every unique TCRbeta CDR3 rearrangement. For each sample, productive Simpson clonality was calculated as the square root of Simpson's diversity index across productive rearrangements. TCRdb provides this immuneACCESS table in a form limited to in-frame rearrangements. Some clones are lacking; in checked studies, under half of them reflect an unresolved V gene, and why the rest are absent is not known. The V and J calls and clone size come from that table; D and trimming were worked out from the DNA. The sample includes about 150,000 clones, with around four fifths observed a single time. The ten largest clones take up approximately 2.6% of the sample.

This clone was recorded once. Its binding antigen is unknown. No base quality information exists; no much larger clone differs at one position. Material: peripheral blood. The TCR was taken from a woman older than 75 with COVID-19, enrolled during active disease. The receptor chain draws on TRBV5-1 and TRBJ2-5; the D gene is perhaps TRBD2, on 6 matching bases. The CDR3 in this case is CASSPGGPETQYF. The nucleotides are TGCGCCAGCAGCCCAGGAGGGCCCGAGACCCAGTACTTC.